The 16 T cell receptor beta chains reported below all come from one sample, sequenced in a study of blood T cell repertoires in COVID-19. The repertoire was sequenced with immunoSEQ multiplex PCR; TCRdb's copy has only in-frame clones and lacks some. This table has approximately 140,000 clones, around 82% appearing once. Sequences were obtained from PBMCs or T cells enriched from blood (not recorded which). These receptors were obtained from a man aged 40-50 years with acute COVID-19.

The chain employs TRBV11-2 and TRBJ2-7; unclear D gene. CDR1 and CDR2 (germline): SGHAT, FQNNGV. The CDR3 is made up of 13 amino acids. With 0 bases removed from V and 2 bases from J, the gap between germline ends came to 5 bases. The DNA of the CDR3 is TGTGCCAGCAGCTTAGATGCGGCCTACGAGCAGTACTTC. Translated, it gives CASSLDAAYEQYF.

The chain combines TRBV5-4 with TRBJ1-2, with TRBD1 matching over 8 bases. Germline loops: CDR1 SGHNT, CDR2 YYREEE (reference sequence). The CDR3 extends over 13 amino acids. Trimming removed 4 bases from V and 7 bases from J; junction bases left unmatched: 6. Here the CDR3 DNA reads TGTGCCAGCAGCCCGGACAGGGAGGGTGGCTACACCTTC. Residues: CASSPDREGGYTF.

V gene TRBV6-5 combines with J gene TRBJ2-3, with 10 bases matching TRBD1. V lost 5 bases and J lost 5; bases outside the gene matches: 4. The V gene's germline CDR1 is MNHEY and CDR2 SVGAGI. CDR3 length: 14 amino acids. The CDR3 nucleotides are TGTGCCAGCAGTCCGACAGGGGGCGTAGATACGCAGTATTTT. It translates to CASSPTGGVDTQYF.

The chain is built from TRBV3-1 (or the pseudogene TRBV3-2) and TRBJ1-3; no clear D gene. Trimming stripped 6 bases from V and 8 bases from J, with 8 bases between. The CDR3 is made up of 11 amino acids. Looked up from germline, CDR1 is LGHDT and CDR2 is YNNKEL (reference sequence). The CDR3 sequence: CASSQYDTIYF. In DNA, the CDR3 is TGTGCCAGCAGTCAATATGACACCATATATTTT.

The DNA for the CDR3 is TGTGCCAGCAGGCGGACTAGCGGGGGGGAAGAGACCCAGTACTTC. It translates to CASRRTSGGEETQYF. The chain recombines TRBV7-9 with TRBJ2-5; 15 nucleotides line up with TRBD2. V dropped 6 bases and J dropped 3; count of bases not matched to a gene: 2. This CDR3 region has 15 residues. Germline V lookup: CDR1 SEHNR, CDR2 FQNEAQ (reference sequence).

The chain carries TRBV5-4 and TRBJ2-7; no definite D call. Trimming removed 2 bases from V and 2 bases from J, with 8 bases in between. CDR1 is SGHNT and CDR2 is YYREEE in the germline V gene (reference sequence). The CDR3 consists of 13 residues. CDR3 region: CASSFGQTYEQYF. Written as DNA, the CDR3 is TGTGCCAGCAGCTTTGGGCAGACCTACGAGCAGTACTTC.

CDR3 sequence (DNA): TGTGCCAGCAGCCCCCGGCTAGCGGGAGGCACAGATACGCAGTATTTT. This codes for CASSPRLAGGTDTQYF. This chain joins TRBV5-4 and TRBJ2-3; 10 bases align to TRBD2. Germline V gene data show CDR1 as SGHNT and CDR2 as YYREEE (reference sequence). The CDR3 extends over 16 amino acids. Trimming at V came to 4 bases and at J to 1 base, leaving 6 bases not matched to a gene.

The V call is TRBV7-9, the J call TRBJ2-7; D gene uncertain. The CDR3 sequence is 13 residues long. CDR1 is SEHNR, CDR2 FQNEAQ, per germline (reference sequence). Deletions cut 3 bases from V and 5 bases from J, with 11 bases between. CDR3 bases: TGTGCCAGCAGCTTTGCTACCCCCCACGAGCAGTACTTC. Its protein is CASSFATPHEQYF.

V and J are TRBV5-5 and TRBJ1-2, with D perhaps TRBD1 (6 bases). Trimming shortened V by 3 bases and J by 3 bases, and 9 bases separated the two germline ends. The CDR3 runs to 13 residues. The germline CDR1 and CDR2 sequences are SGHKS and YYEKEE (reference sequence). CDR3 sequence: CASSSDSYYGYTF. The CDR3 coding sequence is TGTGCCAGCAGCTCGGACAGTTACTATGGCTACACCTTC.

The chain has TRBV5-4 and TRBJ2-2; TRBD2 agrees at 7 bases. The J segment lost 4 bases and the V segment lost 3 bases, leaving 9 bases of the junction unmatched. The CDR3 sequence is 16 residues long. Looked up from germline, CDR1 is SGHNT and CDR2 is YYREEE (reference sequence). The CDR3 DNA reads TGTGCCAGCAGCTCGGATCGGCGGGGGATCACCGGGGAGCTGTTTTTT. Its translation is CASSSDRRGITGELFF. Full variable domain (rest looked up from reference TRBV5-4 and TRBJ2-2): ETGVTQSPTHLIKTRGQQVTLRCSSQSGHNTVSWYQQALGQGPQFIFQYYREEENGRGNFPPRFSGLQFPNYSSELNVNALELDDSALYLCASSSDRRGITGELFFGEGSRLTVL.

The chain has TRBV7-6 and TRBJ2-4, with D possibly TRBD2 on 5 matching bases. CDR3 length: 14 amino acids. Germline CDR1 reads SGHVS; CDR2 reads FNYEAQ. Between the trimmed V and J ends, which lost 2 bases and 8 bases, there was a span of 13 bases. The CDR3 region has the DNA TGTGCCAGCAGCTTACTCTCCGGGGAAGACATTCAGTACTTC. Protein product: CASSLLSGEDIQYF.

The chain combines TRBV15 with TRBJ2-1; tentative D call: TRBD2 (7 bases). V was trimmed by 4 bases and J by 3 bases, leaving 16 bases between them. Germline CDR1 is LNHNV and CDR2 is YYDKDF (reference sequence). The CDR3 is 16 amino acids. DNA for the CDR3: TGTGCCACCAGCACCGATCGGGGGGCTGACTACAATGAGCAGTTCTTC. Its translation is CATSTDRGADYNEQFF.

The gene calls are TRBV10-3 and TRBJ1-2; maybe TRBD1 (5 bases). The CDR3 length is 13 residues. Trimming removed 11 bases at V and 3 bases at J, with 16 bases between. CDR1 and CDR2 (germline): ENHRY, SYGVKD. CDR3 residues: CAGRATDDYGYTF. The CDR3 nucleotides read TGTGCCGGCAGAGCGACAGATGACTATGGCTACACCTTC.

The chain has TRBV2 and TRBJ2-1, with a tentative D call TRBD2 (6 bases). Germline V gene sequence: CDR1 SNHLY, CDR2 FYNNEI. The CDR3 has 15 amino acids. V shed 8 bases and J shed 7 bases, with 21 bases lying between them. The DNA of the CDR3 is TGTGCCAGCGAACCCAGCGGGTCCCCCGTGAATGAGCAGTTCTTC. Amino acid sequence: CASEPSGSPVNEQFF.

This clone was counted a few times. The chain carries TRBV7-8 and TRBJ1-1, with a possible D match to TRBD1 (5 bases). Per germline, CDR1 SGHVS and CDR2 FQNEAQ. V was pared by 4 bases and J by 0 bases, with 15 bases between. CDR3 length: 16 residues. The CDR3 loop reads CASSSPGGRMNTEAFF. For the CDR3, the DNA is TGTGCCAGCAGCTCCCCGGGGGGTAGGATGAACACTGAAGCTTTCTTT.

This clone was counted a few times. The gene calls are TRBV14 and TRBJ2-6; possible D gene TRBD2, 6 bases. In germline, CDR1 is SGHDN, CDR2 FVKESK. V dropped 4 bases and J dropped 0 bases, with 19 bases sitting between them. The CDR3 spans 19 residues. The CDR3 DNA reads as TGTGCCAGCAGCCTCGGGAGAGACAGATACCTCTCTGGGGCCAACGTCCTGACTTTC. Translating it yields CASSLGRDRYLSGANVLTF.